The 18 T cell receptor beta chains below were found in one sample sequenced in a study of T cell changes during pregnancy in multiple sclerosis. Libraries were prepared by immunoSEQ multiplex PCR; TCRdb keeps only in-frame clonotypes and omits some of them. This table has 81,000 or so clones, approximately 90% appearing once. Sequences were derived from PBMCs, sampled in the first trimester of pregnancy. These receptors all stem from a female donor in good health, serving as a control in a pregnancy study. Some clones in this sample may be carry-over from other donors' samples.

V usage is TRBV9 and J usage is TRBJ2-4, with a possible D match to TRBD1 (6 bases). Trimming left V 0 bases short and J 3 bases short, with 7 bases between. The CDR3 runs to 14 residues. Germline values: CDR1 SGDLS, CDR2 YYNGEE. CDR3: CASSVEGGKNIQYF. CDR3 in DNA: TGTGCCAGCAGCGTAGAAGGGGGCAAAAACATTCAGTACTTC.

The chain combines TRBV4-1 with TRBJ1-5; 8 bases align to TRBD1. Trimming at V came to 1 base and at J to 5 bases, leaving 4 bases not matched to a gene. Germline V gene sequence: CDR1 MGHRA, CDR2 YSYEKL. The CDR3 covers 15 residues. In nucleotides, the CDR3 is TGCGCCAGCAGCCAAGGGACGACAGGGGATCAGCCCCAGCATTTT. Amino acids: CASSQGTTGDQPQHF.

V and J are TRBV7-8 and TRBJ2-1; 7 bases match TRBD2. Trimming cost V 4 bases and J 5 bases; bases outside gene matches: 2. Germline-derived CDR1 and CDR2 are SGHVS and FQNEAQ. The CDR3 is 13 residues long. The CDR3 DNA reads TGTGCCAGCAGCTGGGGAGGGGACAATGAGCAGTTCTTC. The encoded protein is CASSWGGDNEQFF.

The V gene is TRBV7-6, the J gene TRBJ1-1; 8 bases match TRBD1. CDR3 length: 13 residues. The trim removed 5 bases at V and 6 bases at J, leaving 5 bases unmatched. The V gene's germline CDR1 is SGHVS and CDR2 FNYEAQ. This CDR3 reads CASSRMTGAEAFF. In DNA form, the CDR3 reads TGTGCCAGCAGCCGAATGACAGGGGCTGAAGCTTTCTTT.

This clone was recorded only once. J is TRBJ2-1 and V is TRBV18, with 11 bases lining up with TRBD1. The CDR3 runs to 14 residues. The J segment lost 5 bases and the V segment lost 4 bases, leaving 1 base of the junction unmatched. The germline V gene encodes CDR1 KGHSH and CDR2 LQKENI. CDR3 loop: CASSQGQGDNEQFF. CDR3 nucleotides: TGTGCCAGCTCACAGGGACAGGGGGACAATGAGCAGTTCTTC.

The chain uses TRBV28 and TRBJ1-1, with TRBD1 identical over 8 bases. The CDR3 is 12 residues long. Germline loops: CDR1 MDHEN, CDR2 SYDVKM. V was clipped by 10 bases and J by 12 bases; unmatched bases: 13. The CDR3, as DNA: TGTGCCACCGAAATTGGACAGGGTGATACTTTCTTT. Its translation: CATEIGQGDTFF.

The CDR3: CASSLGQSNQPQHF. CDR3 bases: TGTGCCAGCAGCTTGGGACAGTCAAATCAGCCCCAGCATTTT. The chain joins TRBV5-6 to TRBJ1-5; maybe TRBD1 (5 bases). CDR3 length: 14 amino acids. V lost 0 bases, J lost 4 bases, and 8 bases lay in between. CDR1 and CDR2 from the germline V gene are SGHDT and YYEEEE.

The CDR3 here is CASSEWANEQFF. The CDR3 nucleotides are TGTGCCAGCAGTGAATGGGCCAATGAGCAGTTCTTC. The rearrangement joins TRBV2 to TRBJ2-1, with D unresolved. Trimming removed 2 bases from V and 6 bases from J, with 5 bases in between. The length of the CDR3 is 12 residues. CDR1 and CDR2 from the germline V gene are SNHLY and FYNNEI. Complete variable domain (other parts from reference TRBV2 and TRBJ2-1): EPEVTQTPSHQVTQMGQEVILRCVPISNHLYFYWYRQILGQKVEFLVSFYNNEISEKSEIFDDQFSVERPDGSNFTLKIRSTKLEDSAMYFCASSEWANEQFFGPGTRLTVL.

The chain couples TRBV27 to TRBJ1-1; 7 bases line up with TRBD1. This CDR3 region has 15 residues. Germline CDR1 reads MNHEY; CDR2 reads SMNVEV (reference sequence). V shed 5 bases, J shed 0 bases, and the junction held 6 bases outside the gene matches. The CDR3 bases are TGTGCCAGCAGTCCGGGGACAGTCCTGAACACTGAAGCTTTCTTT. Its protein product is CASSPGTVLNTEAFF.

The rearrangement joins TRBV19 to TRBJ2-7, with D perhaps matching TRBD1 (5 bases). V was pared by 0 bases and J by 2 bases, with 14 bases between. The CDR3 is 16 residues long. CDR1 is LNHDA, CDR2 SQIVND, per germline (reference sequence). CDR3 in DNA: TGTGCCAGTAGTATAGAGCGCAGGGATGGGGCCTACGAGCAGTACTTC. As protein: CASSIERRDGAYEQYF.

This chain uses TRBV15 with TRBJ2-1, with TRBD2 matching over 7 bases. V trimming: 0 bases; J trimming: 7 bases; junction bases outside the gene matches: 6. Germline CDR1 is LNHNV and CDR2 is YYDKDF (reference sequence). The length of the CDR3 is 15 residues. As DNA, the CDR3 is TGTGCCACCAGCAGAGATAAATTGCGGGGGAATGAGCAGTTCTTC. Amino acid sequence: CATSRDKLRGNEQFF.

V usage is TRBV6-1 and J usage is TRBJ2-3; no reliable D call. The V and J ends lost 4 bases and 6 bases respectively, with 8 bases between them. Germline CDR1 MNHNS, CDR2 SASEGT. The CDR3 totals 12 residues. The chain's CDR3 is CASSGLQDTQYF. The CDR3 DNA is TGTGCCAGCAGTGGACTCCAGGATACGCAGTATTTT.

The chain carries TRBV29-1 and TRBJ2-3, with D unclear. Germline assignment: CDR1 SQVTM and CDR2 ANQGSEA. V lost 7 bases and J 6 bases, leaving 20 bases between the germline ends. The CDR3 runs to 14 residues. The CDR3 region has the DNA TGCAGCGCCCAGACACGACCCCCGTCTGATACGCAGTATTTT. Translating gives CSAQTRPPSDTQYF.

This chain uses TRBV29-1 with TRBJ2-1; 8 bases fit TRBD1. The V segment lost 4 bases and the J segment 7 bases; nucleotides outside the gene matches: 6. The CDR3 is 13 residues long. Germline V gives CDR1 SQVTM, CDR2 ANQGSEA. The CDR3 spells CSVAGQGWNEQFF. The CDR3 region has the DNA TGCAGCGTTGCAGGACAGGGTTGGAATGAGCAGTTCTTC.

The rearrangement links TRBV7-9 to TRBJ2-2; 9 bases map to TRBD2. Germline CDR1 is SEHNR and CDR2 is FQNEAQ (reference sequence). CDR3 length: 17 amino acids. Trimming cost V 6 bases and J 4 bases; bases outside gene matches: 12. CDR3 in DNA: TGTGCCAGCAGAGTAACCACCCTAGCGGGAATCACCGGGGAGCTGTTTTTT. This encodes CASRVTTLAGITGELFF.

V is TRBV11-2 and J is TRBJ1-5; 8 positions match TRBD1. The CDR3 runs 17 residues. V lost 0 bases to trimming and J lost 0 bases; unmatched junction nucleotides: 4. Germline V gene lookup returns CDR1 SGHAT and CDR2 FQNNGV. The CDR3 reads CASSLDWTGNSNQPQHF. The CDR3 DNA reads TGTGCCAGCAGCTTAGATTGGACAGGGAATAGCAATCAGCCCCAGCATTTT. The full variable domain, completed using reference TRBV11-2 and TRBJ1-5, is EAGVAQSPRYKIIEKRQSVAFWCNPISGHATLYWYQQILGQGPKLLIQFQNNGVVDDSQLPKDRFSAERLKGVDSTLKIQPAKLEDSAVYLCASSLDWTGNSNQPQHFGDGTRLSIL.

The chain recombines TRBV28 with TRBJ2-1, with D perhaps matching TRBD2 (6 bases). Trimming shortened V by 6 bases and J by 4 bases, and 13 bases separated the two germline ends. CDR1 and CDR2 (germline): MDHEN, SYDVKM. The CDR3 spans 14 residues. The CDR3 spells CASRRGGSYNEQFF. CDR3 coding DNA: TGTGCCAGCAGGCGTGGAGGGTCTTACAATGAGCAGTTCTTC.

This chain connects TRBV5-1 to TRBJ1-2; TRBD1 agrees at 11 bases. Per germline, CDR1 SGHRS and CDR2 YFSETQ. The CDR3 has 15 amino acids. V gave up 4 bases and J gave up 1 base; unmatched junction bases: 3. CDR3 coding DNA: TGCGCCAGCAGCACCGGGACAGGGGGTAACTATGGCTACACCTTC. The encoded protein is CASSTGTGGNYGYTF.